This is a list of T cell receptor beta chains from one sample in a study of shared clonotypes between healthy human individuals. TCRdb's table, derived via immunoSEQ multiplex PCR, lists solely in-frame clones and lacks some. The sample lists 1.5 million to 2.5 million clones, roughly 95% seen once, with approximately 1.2% in the top ten. The specimen sequenced was naive CD8+ T cells sorted from blood. Receptors were obtained from a man younger than 35 in good health. The CDR3 runs from the conserved cysteine through the conserved F or W. D genes are given only for firm matches. Rows give clone size only sometimes, using once, few, many, or a class for an expanded clone.

cdr3_aa cdr3_nt clone_size v_call d_call j_call
CASRSQFDEQYF TGTGCCAGCCGGAGCCAGTTTGACGAGCAGTACTTC . TRBV6-1 . TRBJ2-7
CASSFTVTSGSEEQYF TGTGCCAGCAGTTTTACGGTGACTAGCGGGAGTGAAGAGCAGTACTTC . TRBV2 TRBD2 TRBJ2-7
CASSWARGNTIYF TGTGCCAGCAGTTGGGCGAGAGGAAACACCATATATTTT . TRBV6-5 . TRBJ1-3
CASSVTGAYEQYF TGTGCCAGCAGTGTGACAGGGGCCTACGAGCAGTACTTC few TRBV6-1 TRBD1 TRBJ2-7
CASREQFNRGDYGYTF TGTGCCAGCAGGGAACAATTTAACAGGGGGGACTATGGCTACACCTTC . TRBV7-9 TRBD1 TRBJ1-2
CATSGDRFSNTGELFF TGTGCCACCAGCGGGGACCGCTTCTCGAACACCGGGGAGCTGTTTTTT . TRBV15 . TRBJ2-2
CASNVPEGTTDTQYF TGTGCCAGCAACGTCCCAGAGGGTACAACAGATACGCAGTATTTT . TRBV7-9 . TRBJ2-3
CAISESTYTDTQYF TGTGCCATCAGTGAATCGACCTACACAGATACGCAGTATTTT . TRBV10-3 . TRBJ2-3
CASSLGTPSYEQYF TGTGCCAGTAGTCTCGGGACCCCCTCCTACGAGCAGTACTTC . TRBV19 . TRBJ2-7
CASEGGTGIHEQYF TGTGCCAGCGAGGGAGGGACAGGGATCCACGAGCAGTACTTC once TRBV2 TRBD1 TRBJ2-7
CASSQVFIGAYEQYF TGCGCCAGCAGCCAAGTGTTTATTGGGGCCTACGAGCAGTACTTC . TRBV4-1 . TRBJ2-7
CASSVGGGPSYNEQFF TGTGCCAGCAGCGTAGGCGGGGGCCCCTCCTACAATGAGCAGTTCTTC . TRBV9 . TRBJ2-1
CATALVPPGSRAYGYTF TGTGCCACAGCCCTAGTTCCCCCCGGATCGAGGGCTTATGGCTACACCTTC . TRBV19 . TRBJ1-2
CASSLPGPPNGYTF TGTGCCAGCAGCTTGCCGGGACCCCCGAATGGCTACACCTTC . TRBV5-5 . TRBJ1-2
CASSLLLTLDETQYF TGCGCCAGCAGCCTCCTCCTCACACTGGACGAGACCCAGTACTTC . TRBV4-1 . TRBJ2-5
CAWSVLDGGELFF TGTGCCTGGAGTGTATTAGATGGCGGGGAGCTGTTTTTT . TRBV30 . TRBJ2-2
CASSRTGVGSPLHF TGTGCCAGCAGCCGGACAGGGGTCGGATCACCCCTCCACTTT . TRBV7-9 TRBD1 TRBJ1-6
CASSQLESFVDTQYF TGTGCCAGCAGCCAATTAGAATCCTTTGTAGATACGCAGTATTTT once TRBV5-5 . TRBJ2-3
CASSSQPLAGLIYEQYF TGTGCCAGCAGTTCCCAGCCCCTAGCGGGATTAATCTACGAGCAGTACTTC . TRBV27 TRBD2 TRBJ2-7
CASSGTGGTEAFF TGTGCCAGCTCGGGGACAGGGGGCACTGAAGCTTTCTTT . TRBV18 TRBD1 TRBJ1-1
CASSLVRIEAFF TGTGCCAGCAGCTTAGTTAGGATTGAAGCTTTCTTT . TRBV7-9 . TRBJ1-1
CASSQLRPIGTGVEKLFF TGTGCCAGCAGCCAATTGCGGCCTATTGGGACAGGGGTTGAAAAACTGTTTTTT . TRBV21-1 . TRBJ1-4
CASSYVGGEKLFF TGTGCCAGCAGTTACGTAGGGGGGGAAAAACTGTTTTTT . TRBV6-6 . TRBJ1-4
CASSQDLAGYDPYGYTF TGCGCCAGCAGCCAAGATCTTGCCGGGTATGACCCCTATGGCTACACCTTC . TRBV4-1 . TRBJ1-2
CASSPLGPLAGGPDEQYF TGTGCCAGCAGCCCCCTGGGCCCGCTAGCGGGGGGGCCTGACGAGCAGTACTTC . TRBV4-2 TRBD2 TRBJ2-7
CASSLASEADGNTIYF TGTGCCAGCAGCTTAGCATCCGAAGCAGATGGAAACACCATATATTTT . TRBV11-1 . TRBJ1-3
CASSVLQGPTDTQYF TGTGCCAGCAGCGTACTACAGGGTCCCACAGATACGCAGTATTTT . TRBV11-2 . TRBJ2-3
CASSLSGDGELFF TGTGCCAGCAGCTTGTCGGGTGACGGGGAGCTGTTTTTT . TRBV5-6 . TRBJ2-2
CASSLENSGGTTDTQYF TGTGCCAGCAGCTTGGAAAATAGCGGGGGGACCACAGATACGCAGTATTTT . TRBV5-6 TRBD2 TRBJ2-3
CASSFFPQGISYEQYF TGTGCCAGCAGTTTTTTCCCACAGGGGATCTCCTACGAGCAGTACTTC . TRBV28 TRBD1 TRBJ2-7
CASSFDRETQYF TGTGCCAGCAGCTTCGACAGAGAGACCCAGTACTTC . TRBV7-9 . TRBJ2-5
CASSQAPAGGRDEQYF TGCGCCAGCAGCCAAGCCCCAGCGGGAGGGCGGGACGAGCAGTACTTC . TRBV4-3 TRBD2 TRBJ2-7
CASSLGGSAYQPQHF TGTGCCAGCAGCTTAGGAGGTTCTGCGTACCAGCCCCAGCATTTT . TRBV7-9 . TRBJ1-5
CASSLTLVAGELFF TGTGCCAGCAGTTTAACCCTGGTAGCCGGGGAGCTGTTTTTT once TRBV27 . TRBJ2-2
CASSEFEFTDTQYF TGTGCCAGCAGTGAATTTGAATTTACAGATACGCAGTATTTT few TRBV6-1 . TRBJ2-3
CASSLGLDSVAGYTF TGTGCCAGCAGCTTAGGTTTAGATAGCGTCGCAGGCTACACCTTC . TRBV7-8 . TRBJ1-2
CASSREINRRTGELFF TGTGCCAGCAGCCGCGAGATCAACAGGCGGACCGGGGAGCTGTTTTTT . TRBV14 . TRBJ2-2
CASSESEGMGTDTQYF TGTGCCAGCAGTGAATCGGAAGGAATGGGTACAGATACGCAGTATTTT . TRBV25-1 . TRBJ2-3
CASSVDSGYEQYF TGTGCCAGCAGCGTAGATTCGGGCTACGAGCAGTACTTC . TRBV9 . TRBJ2-7
CASSILAGTDEQYF TGTGCCAGTAGTATCCTTGCAGGGACCGACGAGCAGTACTTC . TRBV19 . TRBJ2-7
CASSPDSHYEQYF TGTGCCAGCAGTCCGGACAGCCACTACGAGCAGTACTTC . TRBV2 . TRBJ2-7
CASSEVGLADTGELFF TGTGCCAGCAGTGAAGTGGGACTAGCCGACACCGGGGAGCTGTTTTTT . TRBV6-1 TRBD2 TRBJ2-2
CATRTVTYEQYF TGTGCCACCCGGACGGTTACCTACGAGCAGTACTTC once TRBV28 . TRBJ2-7
CASSQELNEKLFF TGCGCCAGCAGCCAAGAACTAAATGAAAAACTGTTTTTT once TRBV4-3 . TRBJ1-4
CASSAQGTTNEKLFF TGTGCCAGCAGCGCACAGGGAACAACTAATGAAAAACTGTTTTTT once TRBV9 . TRBJ1-4
CASSPLTGEDGYTF TGTGCCAGCAGCCCCCTGACAGGGGAGGATGGCTACACCTTC . TRBV4-2 TRBD1 TRBJ1-2
CARSPGQGSNQPQHF TGTGCCCGGTCCCCGGGACAGGGTTCCAATCAGCCCCAGCATTTT once TRBV30 TRBD1 TRBJ1-5
CASSFGSDTQYF TGTGCCAGCAGCTTCGGGTCAGATACGCAGTATTTT . TRBV7-3 . TRBJ2-3
CASSFGGSYEQYF TGTGCCAGCAGTTTTGGGGGCTCCTACGAGCAGTACTTC . TRBV28 . TRBJ2-7
CASSLFSSSGRYGDNEQFF TGTGCCAGCAGCTTATTCAGTTCTAGCGGGAGGTATGGGGACAATGAGCAGTTCTTC . TRBV7-2 TRBD2 TRBJ2-1
CASSIQLTDTQYF TGTGCCAGTAGTATTCAGTTAACAGATACGCAGTATTTT . TRBV19 . TRBJ2-3
CASSTQSGANVLTF TGTGCCAGCAGTACTCAATCTGGGGCCAACGTCCTGACTTTC . TRBV27 . TRBJ2-6
CASSIGGSYEQYF TGTGCCAGTAGTATAGGCGGATCCTACGAGCAGTACTTC once TRBV19 . TRBJ2-7
CASRPRGEGSIQYF TGTGCCAGCAGACCCCGGGGAGAGGGAAGCATTCAGTACTTC . TRBV6-5 . TRBJ2-4
CASSDGGTATLYGYTF TGTGCCAGCAGTGATGGAGGGACAGCGACCCTCTATGGCTACACCTTC . TRBV2 TRBD1 TRBJ1-2